The TCR beta chain under discussion was sequenced for a study of T-cell memory formation after mild COVID-19. TCRdb independently ran MiXCR on the 5' RACE reads; one entry per CDR3 protein. Here the sample spans about 190,000 distinct CDR3 sequences, about a fifth being singletons. The germline V and J ends were trimmed by 3 bases and 5 bases, with 14 bases remaining between them. The CDR3 length is 15 residues. Sequencing input: PBMCs or a T cell subset sorted from them (not recorded which). The source of this sequence is an adult woman who had mild COVID-19 (a few samples of this study predate the infection). Cell type and time point are not known. The V call is TRBV12-3 or TRBV12-4, the J call TRBJ2-1; tentatively, D is TRBD2 (6 bases). CDR3 protein: CASSFVLARDNEQFF. The CDR3 DNA follows: TGTGCCAGCAGTTTCGTACTAGCCAGGGACAATGAGCAGTTCTTC.